The sequence of this TCR beta chain was determined in a study of blood T cell repertoires in COVID-19. The overall study: Spain, Italy and the United States supplied samples that represented acute and convalescent COVID-19. T cells, B-cell-depleted T cells, or PBMCs provided the cDNA or gDNA that served as material.

As originally analysed: Reference gene primer amplification in the assay estimated nucleated cell counts. Generated by immunoSEQ multiplex PCR, the TCRdb table keeps only in-frame clones and is missing some. That table supplies the V and J calls and clone size; D and trimming were determined from the DNA. The data show fewer than 250,000 clones, with around nine tenths seen just once and about 6.5% held by the top ten. Germline trimming cut 3 bases from V and 1 base from J; bases unmatched to any gene: 6. Germline CDR1 reads SGHTA; CDR2 reads FQGTGA. CDR3 size: 18 residues. The source is a man in his 60s who had recovered from COVID-19. The genes are TRBV7-3 and TRBJ2-3, with 14 positions matching TRBD2. Input material: peripheral blood. For the CDR3, the DNA is TGTGCCAGCAGCTTGAGGACTAGCGGGGGGAAGGGCACAGATACGCAGTATTTT. Translated: CASSLRTSGGKGTDTQYF.